The 26 T cell receptor beta chains in this list originate from one sample, sequenced in a study of CD8 T cells in ankylosing spondylitis. Which antigens these TCRs recognize remains unknown. Study outcomes and limitations: In ankylosing spondylitis blood, a motif of 7 to 9 highly homologous TCR beta variants appeared characteristic.

MiXCR, run by TCRdb on the 5' RACE reads, gives a single entry per CDR3 protein. The profile covers 200,000 to 250,000 distinct CDR3 sequences, with roughly 18% appearing a single time and about 39% taken by the ten largest. The sample taken for sequencing was blood, either unsorted or a sorted T cell fraction (not recorded which). The receptors originated from a male donor with ankylosing spondylitis.

The chain employs TRBV29-1 and TRBJ1-1, with D possibly matching TRBD1 (6 bases). CDR1 and CDR2 (germline): SQVTM, ANQGSEA. There are 10 residues in the CDR3. The V end lost 6 bases, the J end lost 5 bases, and 7 bases lay between the germline ends. This chain's CDR3 is CSVRGTEAFF. The CDR3 DNA reads as TGCAGCGTAAGGGGGACTGAAGCTTTCTTT.

The rearrangement links TRBV30 to TRBJ2-7; the match to TRBD1 covers 9 bases. With 2 bases clipped from V and 3 bases from J, the junction kept 8 bases outside the gene matches. Germline V CDR1 and CDR2: GTSNPN, SVGIG (reference sequence). The CDR3 spans 15 residues. The CDR3: CAWSKPGQGNYEQYF. The CDR3 nucleotides are TGTGCCTGGAGTAAACCGGGACAGGGAAACTACGAGCAGTACTTC.

The chain links TRBV29-1 to TRBJ1-3, with no clear D. Germline V gene lookup returns CDR1 SQVTM and CDR2 ANQGSEA. V gave up 0 bases and J gave up 9 bases, with 6 bases separating them. This CDR3 contains 11 residues. The CDR3 reads CSVEDGITIYF. In nucleotides, the CDR3 is TGCAGCGTTGAAGACGGGATCACCATATATTTT.

J is TRBJ2-2 and V is TRBV4-2; TRBD2 is a possible D gene (6 bases). The germline V gene encodes CDR1 LGHNA and CDR2 YNFKEQ. The CDR3 extends over 16 amino acids. V lost 1 base and J lost 7, with 16 bases in between. The DNA of the CDR3 is TGTGCCAGCAGCCAAGCGGGACTCCAACGTCACGGGGAGCTGTTTTTT. Encoded protein: CASSQAGLQRHGELFF.

V is TRBV27 and J is TRBJ1-5, with D possibly matching TRBD1 (5 bases). CDR3 length: 14 residues. Per germline, CDR1 MNHEY and CDR2 SMNVEV (reference sequence). The ends were cut back, 3 bases at V and 5 bases at J, with 11 bases in the middle. CDR3 amino acids: CASSLAGQYQPQHF. The CDR3 nucleotides are TGTGCCAGCAGTTTGGCGGGGCAGTATCAGCCCCAGCATTTT.

The genes are TRBV15 and TRBJ2-2, with D tentatively TRBD1 or TRBD2 (6 bases each). The germline gives CDR1 LNHNV, CDR2 YYDKDF (reference sequence). Deletions cut 3 bases from V and 6 bases from J, with 17 bases between. CDR3 length: 16 residues. CDR3 sequence: CATSRETRGESGELFF. In DNA form, the CDR3 reads TGTGCCACCAGCAGGGAGACTAGGGGGGAGTCCGGGGAGCTGTTTTTT.

The rearrangement joins TRBV6-2 or TRBV6-3 to TRBJ2-5; the match to TRBD1 covers 8 bases. Unmatched junction bases numbered 9, after V lost 4 bases and J lost 5 bases. The germline V gene has CDR1 MNHEY and CDR2 SVGEGT. This CDR3 comprises 15 residues. DNA of the CDR3: TGTGCCAGCAGTTCGGGCAGGGGGCATGCGGAGACCCAGTACTTC. This codes for CASSSGRGHAETQYF.

V is TRBV20-1 and J is TRBJ2-7; TRBD2 aligns across 9 bases. Germline CDR1 reads DFQATT; CDR2 reads SNEGSKA (reference sequence). The CDR3 has 13 residues. Here the CDR3 reads CSAPSGTAYEQYF. The CDR3 DNA reads TGCAGCGCTCCTAGCGGGACGGCGTACGAGCAGTACTTC.

The chain recombines TRBV12-3 or TRBV12-4 with TRBJ2-1; TRBD2 might be the D (5 bases). Trimming removed 5 bases from V and 0 bases from J, with 20 bases in between. The CDR3 length is 18 residues. The CDR3 sequence: CASSPGSGDPSSYNEQFF. CDR3 sequence (DNA): TGTGCCAGCAGTCCTGGGAGCGGAGACCCCAGCTCCTACAATGAGCAGTTCTTC.

The CDR3 protein is CSATQGSYERYF. Here the CDR3 DNA reads TGCAGTGCTACACAGGGGTCCTACGAGCGATACTTC. The chain carries TRBV20-1 and TRBJ2-7, with TRBD1 matching over 7 bases. CDR3 length: 12 residues. In germline, CDR1 is DFQATT, CDR2 SNEGSKA (reference sequence). The V segment lost 4 bases and the J segment 13 bases; nucleotides outside the gene matches: 13.

This clonotype came up many times. One end of the junction fails to match germline, which may point to a read error. The chain has TRBV6-2 or TRBV6-3 and TRBJ2-1; maybe TRBD2 (6 bases). CDR1 MNHEY and CDR2 SVGEGT come from the germline V gene. The CDR3 length is 13 residues. The CDR3 DNA follows: TGTGCCAGCAGTTACTCGGACTACGATGAGCAGTTCTTC. As protein: CASSYSDYDEQFF.

The rearrangement uses TRBV6-1 and TRBJ2-5; D is perhaps TRBD2 (5 bases). From germline, CDR1 is MNHNS and CDR2 SASEGT. CDR3 size: 13 residues. V lost 10 bases to trimming and J lost 0 bases, with 12 bases between them. The CDR3 sequence is CATAGIYQETQYF. CDR3 nucleotides: TGTGCCACGGCGGGCATTTACCAAGAGACCCAGTACTTC.

The chain couples TRBV20-1 to TRBJ2-1; D gene ambiguous. V was trimmed by 0 bases and J by 0 bases, leaving 9 bases between them. The germline gives CDR1 DFQATT, CDR2 SNEGSKA (reference sequence). This CDR3 contains 15 residues. The CDR3, as DNA: TGCAGTGCTAGAGACGACTTGATCTCCTACAATGAGCAGTTCTTC. Translating gives CSARDDLISYNEQFF.

The sample holds a few counts of this clonotype. J is TRBJ2-5 and V is TRBV7-9, with 8 bases aligning to TRBD2. The J segment lost 2 bases and the V segment lost 5 bases, leaving 4 bases of the junction unmatched. This CDR3 is built from 14 residues. Germline V gene data show CDR1 as SEHNR and CDR2 as FQNEAQ (reference sequence). CDR3 sequence reads: CASSGGLAQETQYF. CDR3 DNA: TGTGCCAGCAGCGGAGGACTAGCTCAAGAGACCCAGTACTTC.

The chain employs TRBV29-1 and TRBJ2-5; D may be TRBD2 (6 bases). This CDR3 is built from 14 residues. Deletions cut 4 bases from V and 5 bases from J, with 17 bases between. CDR1 and CDR2 (germline): SQVTM, ANQGSEA. CDR3 residues: CSVVVWTKEETQYF. Here the CDR3 DNA reads TGCAGCGTTGTTGTATGGACTAAGGAGGAGACCCAGTACTTC.

The V gene is TRBV12-3 or TRBV12-4, the J gene TRBJ2-1, with 10 nucleotides matching TRBD2. Losses at the gene ends were 1 base for V and 2 bases for J; bases not matched to a gene: 2. This CDR3 region has 16 residues. The CDR3: CASSLESGGAYNEQFF. CDR3 DNA: TGTGCCAGCAGTTTAGAGAGCGGGGGGGCCTACAATGAGCAGTTCTTC.

Only a few counts were recorded for this clonotype. CDR3 nucleotide sequence: TGTGCCAGCAGTTTATTATTCACAGATACGCAGTATTTT. This sequence encodes CASSLLFTDTQYF. The genes are TRBV27 and TRBJ2-3; D not resolved. The germline V gene encodes CDR1 MNHEY and CDR2 SMNVEV (reference sequence). The V end was cut by 1 base, the J end by 2 bases, with 4 bases between. The length of the CDR3 is 13 residues.

The chain links TRBV9 to TRBJ2-7; 7 bases line up with TRBD1. Unmatched junction bases numbered 6, after V lost 3 bases and J lost 6 bases. The CDR3 sequence is 13 residues long. Germline V gene data show CDR1 as SGDLS and CDR2 as YYNGEE. The CDR3 spells CASSEGQYREQYF. CDR3 nucleotides: TGTGCCAGCAGCGAGGGACAGTACCGCGAGCAGTACTTC.

The V call is TRBV29-1, the J call TRBJ1-3, with D unresolved. There are 11 residues in the CDR3. Germline loops: CDR1 SQVTM, CDR2 ANQGSEA. The CDR3 protein is CSSISGNTIYF. DNA for the CDR3: TGCAGTTCCATCTCTGGAAACACCATATATTTT.

Only a few counts were recorded for this clonotype. The chain links TRBV14 to TRBJ2-1; 10 nucleotides match TRBD2. J gave up 7 bases and V 3 bases, and 6 bases lay outside the gene matches. Looked up from germline, CDR1 is SGHDN and CDR2 is FVKESK. The CDR3 runs 15 residues. The CDR3: CASSHFASGGNEQFF. DNA of the CDR3: TGTGCCAGCAGCCATTTTGCTAGCGGGGGAAATGAGCAGTTCTTC.

This clonotype has just a few counts. CDR3 DNA sequence: TGTGCCAGCAGTTTAGGAGGGGTATTGGACACTGAAGCTTTCTTT. Its translation is CASSLGGVLDTEAFF. J is TRBJ1-1 and V is TRBV12-3 or TRBV12-4; perhaps TRBD1 as D (5 bases). With 1 base removed from V and 3 bases from J, the gap between germline ends came to 12 bases. The CDR3 covers 15 residues.

This chain links TRBV4-3 with TRBJ2-4; 11 bases agree with TRBD2. This CDR3 is 15 amino acids long. Germline V gives CDR1 LGHNA, CDR2 YSLEER. Trimming cost V 4 bases and J 7 bases; bases outside gene matches: 6. CDR3 residues: CASSPTTSGSNIQYF. The CDR3 coding sequence is TGCGCCAGCAGCCCCACAACTAGCGGGAGTAACATTCAGTACTTC.

This clonotype was seen only a few times. The J gene is TRBJ2-7, the V gene TRBV4-3; no clear D gene. Germline V gene sequence: CDR1 LGHNA, CDR2 YSLEER. The V and J ends lost 4 bases and 0 bases respectively, with 28 bases between them. This CDR3 region has 20 residues. This chain's CDR3 is CASSRKDGRTVILSSYEQYF. The CDR3 nucleotides read TGCGCCAGCAGCCGGAAAGACGGGCGGACCGTCATTCTCAGCTCCTACGAGCAGTACTTC.

The V gene is TRBV20-1, the J gene TRBJ2-5; D remains unclear. The germline CDR1 and CDR2 sequences are DFQATT and SNEGSKA (reference sequence). Trimming stripped 6 bases from V and 1 base from J, with 9 bases between. The CDR3 is 12 amino acids. CDR3 sequence reads: CSALSSQETQYF. CDR3 nucleotide sequence: TGCAGTGCCCTCAGTAGCCAAGAGACCCAGTACTTC.

The chain recombines TRBV7-9 with TRBJ2-7; D possibly matches TRBD1 or TRBD2 (7 bases each). The CDR3 spans 12 residues. Germline CDR1 and CDR2: SEHNR and FQNEAQ (reference sequence). The V and J ends lost 5 bases and 5 bases respectively, with 10 bases between them. Here the CDR3 DNA reads TGTGCCAGCAGCCAGGGGGGGAACGAGCAGTACTTC. It codes for CASSQGGNEQYF.

V gene TRBV4-1 combines with J gene TRBJ2-3; 10 bases align to TRBD2. Germline values: CDR1 MGHRA, CDR2 YSYEKL. CDR3 length: 17 amino acids. The J segment lost 7 bases and the V segment lost 1 base, leaving 11 bases of the junction unmatched. The CDR3 spells CASSQVPSGGGLYTQYF. The DNA for the CDR3 is TGCGCCAGCAGCCAAGTCCCTAGCGGGGGCGGGCTGTATACGCAGTATTTT.